The entry below describes one TCR beta chain. What it binds is unknown. The sample comes from a study of cytomegalovirus exposure and HLA in healthy donors. As for the study in general: The early release's HLA-typed donors yielded roughly 85 million unique TCRs. Study-level results: Specificity of a few CMV-associated chains for CMV antigens was verified in vitro. By a later analysis, the bulk of CMV-associated TCR beta chains appeared HLA-restricted. Follow-up analysis seemed to connect common viral pathogens with several of the most significant clusters identified.

The junction had 13 bases not matched to a gene; V was cut back by 3 bases and J by 9 bases. Germline CDR1 and CDR2: SGDLS and YYNGEE. The CDR3 extends over 15 amino acids. PCR involved 60 Vbeta and 13 Jbeta primers. The table came from immunoSEQ multiplex PCR; TCRdb's copy has only in-frame clones and leaves some out. The sample contains some 200,000 clones, around 85% of which appear only once. The chain links TRBV9 to TRBJ2-7, with TRBD2 matching over 9 bases. The sample taken for sequencing was PBMCs. The clonotype was recovered from a girl aged 2 to 10 in good health and CMV-seronegative. Here the CDR3 reads CASSALSSGTDGQYF. CDR3 DNA: TGTGCCAGCAGCGCCCTTTCTAGCGGGACTGACGGGCAGTACTTC.